This T cell receptor beta chain was profiled in a study of vaccination and CD4 T cells after COVID-19. Germline CDR1 is MNHNS and CDR2 is SASEGT. Trimming shortened V by 2 bases and J by 0 bases, and 8 bases separated the two germline ends. The length of the CDR3 is 15 residues. Treatment of the sample: roughly 10-day PBMC culture with coronavirus spike peptide pools or control peptides (ViraFEST assay). Turning to this clonotype: What it binds is unknown.

The Oncomine TCR Beta short-read assay was applied to DNA of cultured CD4+ T cells. TCRdb independently ran MiXCR on the PCR reads; one entry per CDR3 protein. The sample consists of 20,000 to 25,000 distinct CDR3 sequences, 65% to 70% of them appearing once. The TCR was taken from a human donor who had recovered from COVID-19. The sequencing input was CD4+ T cells from blood, cultured in vitro. This rearrangement joins TRBV6-1 to TRBJ2-1; no clear D. CDR3 nucleotide sequence: TGTGCCAGCAGTGAAATCGGGTACTCCTACAATGAGCAGTTCTTC. Residues: CASSEIGYSYNEQFF.